This TCR beta chain was sequenced during a study of CD8 T cells in ankylosing spondylitis. Study findings and constraints: A TCR beta motif of 7 to 9 highly homologous variants seemed to mark ankylosing spondylitis blood. Both synovial fluid and blood in reactive arthritis had previously been reported to carry some motif variants. Researchers reportedly found disease-linked clones significantly enriched in matched ankylosing spondylitis synovial fluid.

Quantitative 5'-RACE with molecular barcodes generated TCR beta libraries. TCRdb ran MiXCR on the 5' RACE reads and lists one entry per CDR3 protein. The profile shows tens of thousands of distinct CDR3 sequences, more than 30% of them singletons. The table lists this clonotype with a few counts. Its antigen is unknown. This CDR3 spans 14 amino acids. Germline CDR1 DFQATT, CDR2 SNEGSKA (reference sequence). With V trimmed by 4 bases and J by 5 bases, 9 bases remained unmatched. Material: synovial fluid, either unsorted or a sorted T cell fraction (not recorded which). The chain couples TRBV20-1 to TRBJ2-7, with TRBD1 identical over 9 bases. The TCR originated in a male donor with ankylosing spondylitis. The CDR3 reads CSANRDRVFDEQYF. In nucleotides, the CDR3 is TGCAGTGCTAACCGGGACAGGGTGTTCGACGAGCAGTACTTC.